The clone carrying this TCR beta chain appeared a few times. The target antigen is unknown. The CDR3 is made up of 13 amino acids. CDR1 KGHDR and CDR2 SFDVKD come from the germline V gene. The V gene lost 1 base and the J gene lost 10 bases, with 11 bases spanning the gap. The source material, RNA transcripts, was used to amplify TCR beta CDR3 regions. Initially, a first-round RT-PCR of the TCR CDR3 employed the HTBI primer set. One entry per CDR3 protein, called by TCRdb with MiXCR from the multiplex PCR reads. The sample records roughly 290,000 distinct CDR3 sequences, approximately 15% being singletons. These data are taken from a study of T cells in Graves' hyperthyroidism and ophthalmopathy. Overall study results and limits: Most thyroid-expanded clonotypes above 0.001 were also found in blood.

The J gene is TRBJ2-3, the V gene TRBV24-1; D remains ambiguous. Material: blood. This TCR was recovered from a woman aged 40 to 55 with Graves' hyperthyroidism. In DNA form, the CDR3 reads TGTGCCACCAGTGATTTTACGGATGGTCCGCAGTATTTT. The encoded protein is CATSDFTDGPQYF.